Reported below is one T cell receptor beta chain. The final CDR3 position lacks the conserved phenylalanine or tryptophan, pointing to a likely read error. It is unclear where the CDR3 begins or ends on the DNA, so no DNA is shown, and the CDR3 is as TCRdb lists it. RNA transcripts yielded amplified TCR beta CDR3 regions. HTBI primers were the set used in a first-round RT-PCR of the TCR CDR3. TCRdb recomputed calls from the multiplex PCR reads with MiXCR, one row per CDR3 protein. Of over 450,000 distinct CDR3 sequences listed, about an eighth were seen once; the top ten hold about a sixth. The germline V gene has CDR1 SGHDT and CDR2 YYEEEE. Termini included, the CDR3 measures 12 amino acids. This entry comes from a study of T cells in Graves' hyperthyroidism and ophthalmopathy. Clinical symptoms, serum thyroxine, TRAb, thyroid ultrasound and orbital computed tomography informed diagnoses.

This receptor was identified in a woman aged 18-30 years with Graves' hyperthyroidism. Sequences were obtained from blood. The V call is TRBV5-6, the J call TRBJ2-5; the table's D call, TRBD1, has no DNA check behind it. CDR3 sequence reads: CASSLGGDREYV.